The 21 T cell receptor beta chains listed next were all sequenced from one sample in a study of spatial heterogeneity in lung cancer. Sample time point: sample taken at primary tumor resection. MiXCR, run by TCRdb on the 5' RACE reads, gives a single entry per CDR3 protein. The sample includes 4,000 to 5,000 distinct CDR3 sequences, under 9.5% of them seen just once. What these receptors recognize is not known. Study-wide findings and caveats: Intratumoral expanded alpha and beta TCR counts were found to track tumor mutation counts.

The source was lung tumor tissue, collected at surgery. These TCRs come from a female donor with early-stage non-small cell lung cancer.

In its sample, this clonotype is medium-sized. The chain couples TRBV20-1 to TRBJ2-1, with D tentatively TRBD2 (5 bases). The CDR3 loop spans 13 amino acids. From germline, CDR1 is DFQATT and CDR2 SNEGSKA (reference sequence). CDR3 in amino acids: CNIPRGSYNEQFF. Written as DNA, the CDR3 is TGCAATATACCACGGGGCTCCTACAATGAGCAGTTCTTC.

This clonotype is medium-sized within its sample. The J gene is TRBJ2-3, the V gene TRBV11-2; 7 nucleotides line up with TRBD2. Germline CDR1 is SGHAT and CDR2 is FQNNGV. The CDR3 runs 15 residues. J lost 1 base, V lost 6 bases, and 7 bases had no gene match. The CDR3 here is CASRSAAGGTDTQYF. CDR3 DNA sequence: TGTGCCAGCAGATCGGCTGCGGGGGGCACAGATACGCAGTATTTT. Using reference TRBV11-2 and TRBJ2-3 for the parts outside the CDR3, the full variable domain is EAGVAQSPRYKIIEKRQSVAFWCNPISGHATLYWYQQILGQGPKLLIQFQNNGVVDDSQLPKDRFSAERLKGVDSTLKIQPAKLEDSAVYLCASRSAAGGTDTQYFGPGTRLTVL.

This clonotype is termed medium-sized. The chain has TRBV7-9 and TRBJ1-4; D remains unclear. Looked up from germline, CDR1 is SEHNR and CDR2 is FQNEAQ (reference sequence). The CDR3 loop spans 14 amino acids. V dropped 1 base and J dropped 7 bases, with 10 bases sitting between them. CDR3 in DNA: TGTGCCAGCAGCTTAGTCCTAGAGGGTGAAAAACTGTTTTTT. Amino acid sequence: CASSLVLEGEKLFF.

This clonotype turned up a few times. Here the CDR3 DNA reads TGCGCCAGCGACCAAGAGACCCAGTACTTC. Amino acids: CASDQETQYF. The chain couples TRBV5-1 to TRBJ2-5; unclear D gene. Between the trimmed V and J ends, which lost 7 bases and 0 bases, there was a span of 1 base. The CDR3 has 10 amino acids. In germline, CDR1 is SGHRS, CDR2 YFSETQ.

This clonotype came up once. The rearrangement uses TRBV4-1 and TRBJ2-3, with a weak D call TRBD2 (5 bases). Trimming pared 0 bases from V and 6 bases from J, leaving 19 bases between. The V gene's germline CDR1 is MGHRA and CDR2 YSYEKL. The CDR3 is made up of 17 amino acids. The CDR3 nucleotides are TGCGCCAGCAGCCAAGAAGGATGGGGAAGTGGCGGGGATACGCAGTATTTT. Translation: CASSQEGWGSGGDTQYF.

By share of the sample, this clonotype is large. The chain carries TRBV28 and TRBJ2-7; D unresolved. Germline-derived CDR1 and CDR2 are MDHEN and SYDVKM. The CDR3 loop spans 14 amino acids. The V gene lost 1 base and the J gene lost 0 bases, with 7 bases spanning the gap. The CDR3 here is CASSLSGSSYEQYF. The CDR3 nucleotides read TGTGCCAGCAGTTTATCTGGAAGCTCCTACGAGCAGTACTTC.

This clonotype is judged medium-sized. The rearrangement links TRBV12-3 or TRBV12-4 to TRBJ2-3; TRBD2 aligns across 9 bases. J lost 3 bases, V lost 7 bases, and 5 bases had no gene match. This CDR3 contains 14 residues. CDR3 sequence reads: CASTYSGGTDTQYF. CDR3 sequence (DNA): TGTGCCAGCACCTACAGCGGGGGGACAGATACGCAGTATTTT.

This clonotype was seen a few times. The chain carries TRBV28 and TRBJ1-2; 8 bases fit TRBD1. Losses at the gene ends were 6 bases for V and 4 bases for J; bases not matched to a gene: 10. Germline-derived CDR1 and CDR2 are MDHEN and SYDVKM. The CDR3 is 15 residues long. In DNA form, the CDR3 reads TGTGCCAGCAGGAAAGGGACAGGCCCTACCTATGGCTACACCTTC. The encoded protein is CASRKGTGPTYGYTF.

This clonotype showed up just a few times. CDR3 in amino acids: CASSQEQRGGQETQYF. CDR3 coding DNA: TGTGCCAGCAGCCAAGAACAGCGGGGGGGTCAAGAGACCCAGTACTTC. The chain has TRBV7-2 and TRBJ2-5; 10 bases match TRBD2. Germline V CDR1 and CDR2: SGHTA, FQGNSA. This CDR3 spans 16 amino acids. V gave up 5 bases and J gave up 2 bases; unmatched junction bases: 8.

This clonotype was counted only a few times. The chain recombines TRBV3-1 with TRBJ1-2, with 7 bases lining up with TRBD1. This CDR3 has 15 residues. In germline, CDR1 is LGHDT, CDR2 YNNKEL (reference sequence). The CDR3 nucleotides are TGTGCTACCACCACTAGGCAGGGGGACTCCTATGGCTACACCTTC. This codes for CATTTRQGDSYGYTF.

This clonotype is labeled as medium-sized. The chain recombines TRBV6-5 with TRBJ1-2, with D tentatively TRBD1 (6 bases). CDR1 is MNHEY, CDR2 SVGAGI, per germline. The ends were cut back, 2 bases at V and 7 bases at J, with 14 bases in the middle. This CDR3 contains 14 residues. CDR3 sequence: CASSYRGQLRGYTF. In DNA form, the CDR3 reads TGTGCCAGCAGTTACCGCGGACAGCTGCGTGGCTACACCTTC.

This clonotype is judged medium-sized. The rearrangement uses TRBV4-1 and TRBJ2-7, with D hard to call. The germline gives CDR1 MGHRA, CDR2 YSYEKL. This CDR3 is 15 amino acids long. The V end lost 0 bases, the J end lost 0 bases, and 9 bases lay between the germline ends. In nucleotides, the CDR3 is TGCGCCAGCAGCCAAGACTGGCGTATCTCCTACGAGCAGTACTTC. It codes for CASSQDWRISYEQYF.

This clonotype is medium-sized by share. DNA of the CDR3: TGTGCCTGGAGTGCCACAGGGCCAGATACGCAGTATTTT. Amino acid sequence: CAWSATGPDTQYF. The chain uses TRBV30 and TRBJ2-3; D might be TRBD1 (6 bases). The V gene lost 1 base and the J gene lost 4 bases, with 9 bases spanning the gap. The CDR3 runs 13 residues. Germline-derived CDR1 and CDR2 are GTSNPN and SVGIG (reference sequence). Variable domain in full (rest from reference TRBV30 and TRBJ2-3): SQTIHQWPATLVQPVGSPLSLECTVEGTSNPNLYWYRQAAGRGLQLLFYSVGIGQISSEVPQNLSASRPQDRQFILSSKKLLLSDSGFYLCAWSATGPDTQYFGPGTRLTVL.

This clonotype turned up a few times. This chain links TRBV7-3 with TRBJ2-7, with D possibly being TRBD1 or TRBD2 (6 bases each). Germline loops: CDR1 SGHTA, CDR2 FQGTGA. This CDR3 is built from 13 residues. Trimming stripped 0 bases from V and 6 bases from J, with 9 bases between. CDR3 DNA sequence: TGTGCCAGCAGCTTAACCGAGGGGGGCGAGCAGTACTTC. Translating gives CASSLTEGGEQYF. Full variable domain (rest looked up from reference TRBV7-3 and TRBJ2-7): GAGVSQTPSNKVTEKGKYVELRCDPISGHTALYWYRQSLGQGPEFLIYFQGTGAADDSGLPNDRFFAVRPEGSVSTLKIQRTERGDSAVYLCASSLTEGGEQYFGPGTRLTVT.

This chain connects TRBV4-1 to TRBJ2-1; 7 nucleotides match TRBD1. Germline V gene sequence: CDR1 MGHRA, CDR2 YSYEKL. CDR3 length: 13 amino acids. The J segment lost 5 bases and the V segment lost 4 bases, leaving 2 bases of the junction unmatched. This CDR3 reads CASSPQGDNEQFF. Written as DNA, the CDR3 is TGCGCCAGCAGCCCTCAGGGGGACAATGAGCAGTTCTTC.

This clonotype is medium-sized by share. V and J are TRBV5-8 and TRBJ2-1; a possible D gene is TRBD2 (6 bases). This CDR3 is 16 amino acids long. The V end was cut by 0 bases, the J end by 3 bases, with 13 bases between. Germline loops: CDR1 SGHTS, CDR2 YDEGEE. CDR3 DNA: TGTGCCAGCAGCTTGGCCGGGCGGGGAGTCTACAATGAGCAGTTCTTC. Its protein is CASSLAGRGVYNEQFF.

This clonotype was detected only a few times. The V and J genes are TRBV5-1 and TRBJ2-7; the match to TRBD2 covers 7 bases. V gave up 5 bases and J gave up 3 bases; unmatched junction bases: 14. The germline CDR1 and CDR2 sequences are SGHRS and YFSETQ. CDR3 length equals 16 residues. The CDR3 DNA reads TGCGCCAGCAGTGCGGGACTAAGGGCGCCACTCTACGAGCAGTACTTC. Protein sequence: CASSAGLRAPLYEQYF.

This clonotype was found a few times. The chain recombines TRBV7-9 with TRBJ2-3; TRBD1 is a possible D gene (6 bases). The CDR3 runs to 15 residues. The germline V and J ends were trimmed by 4 bases and 0 bases, with 11 bases remaining between them. Germline values: CDR1 SEHNR, CDR2 FQNEAQ (reference sequence). CDR3 protein: CASSYGTPSTDTQYF. For the CDR3, the DNA is TGTGCCAGCAGCTATGGGACACCTAGCACAGATACGCAGTATTTT. Variable domain in full (rest from reference TRBV7-9 and TRBJ2-3): DTGVSQNPRHKITKRGQNVTFRCDPISEHNRLYWYRQTLGQGPEFLTYFQNEAQLEKSRLLSDRFSAERPKGSFSTLEIQRTEQGDSAMYLCASSYGTPSTDTQYFGPGTRLTVL.

The table lists this clonotype with a count of one. CDR3 coding DNA: TGTGCCAGCAGGGGGAGGGACAAAGTCCACACCATATATTTT. Protein product: CASRGRDKVHTIYF. The chain has TRBV27 and TRBJ1-3; TRBD1 might be the D (6 bases). This CDR3 contains 14 residues. Germline CDR1 MNHEY, CDR2 SMNVEV (reference sequence). Trimming pared 6 bases from V and 8 bases from J, leaving 17 bases between.

This clonotype was observed a few times. This chain joins TRBV12-3 or TRBV12-4 and TRBJ2-7; D unresolved. The CDR3 spans 16 residues. Trimming left V 3 bases short and J 0 bases short, with 15 bases between. This chain's CDR3 is CASSFGGVLSSYEQYF. As DNA, the CDR3 is TGTGCCAGCAGTTTCGGTGGGGTTTTAAGCTCCTACGAGCAGTACTTC.

Only a few counts were recorded for this clonotype. This rearrangement joins TRBV30 to TRBJ2-7; unclear D gene. The V and J ends lost 1 base and 0 bases respectively, with 7 bases between them. The germline V gene has CDR1 GTSNPN and CDR2 SVGIG (reference sequence). This CDR3 spans 13 amino acids. The CDR3 DNA reads as TGTGCCTGGAGTGGCCAGGTCTCCTACGAGCAGTACTTC. It is translated as CAWSGQVSYEQYF.